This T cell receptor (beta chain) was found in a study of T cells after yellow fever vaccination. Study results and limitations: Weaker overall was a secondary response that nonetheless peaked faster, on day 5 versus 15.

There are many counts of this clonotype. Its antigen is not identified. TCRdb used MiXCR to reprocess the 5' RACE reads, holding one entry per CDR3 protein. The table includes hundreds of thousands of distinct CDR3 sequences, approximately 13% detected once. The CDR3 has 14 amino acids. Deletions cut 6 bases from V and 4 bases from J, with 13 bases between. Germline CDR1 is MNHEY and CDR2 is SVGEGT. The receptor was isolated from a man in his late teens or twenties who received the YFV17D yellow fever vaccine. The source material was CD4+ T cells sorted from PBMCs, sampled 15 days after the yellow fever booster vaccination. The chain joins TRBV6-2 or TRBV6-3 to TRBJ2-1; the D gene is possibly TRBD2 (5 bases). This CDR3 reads CASSPRGPYNEQFF. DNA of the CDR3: TGTGCCAGCAGCCCCCGAGGGCCGTACAATGAGCAGTTCTTC.